This record looks at one T cell receptor (beta chain) sequence and its context. Its target is not known. The same CDR3 also results from other DNA sequences found in this sample. This entry is derived from a study of shared clonotypes between healthy human individuals. Overall study: Each donor's CD4 naive and CD4 memory cells filled three plates apiece, CD8 naive two, and CD8 memory one.

Study conclusions and caveats: Non-shared clonotypes had lower generation probabilities than clonotypes shared by all four sorted-subset donors.

There were no recent acute infections or vaccinations among the donors, who were healthy HIV-negative adults. The investigators split CD4+ cells into a CD45RA+ naive subset and a CD45RA-negative memory subset. Clones were sequenced by immunoSEQ multiplex PCR, and TCRdb holds only the in-frame ones, with some missing. Among 2 million to 3 million clones listed, roughly 93% were seen once. Sequenced material: naive CD4+ T cells from PBMCs. Subset here: CD45RA+ positively selected. The receptor was derived from a man aged 18 to 29 in good health. Some clones in this sample may be carry-over from other donors' samples.

The CDR3 is CASSLTGTANTEAFF. The CDR3 DNA reads TGCGCCAGCAGCTTGACCGGGACAGCGAACACTGAAGCTTTCTTT. This chain links TRBV5-1 with TRBJ1-1; 7 nucleotides match TRBD1. Germline V gene data show CDR1 as SGHRS and CDR2 as YFSETQ. This CDR3 region has 15 residues. Trimming took 1 base from V and 1 from J; bases not matched to a gene: 4.